Ten or more counts support the clone carrying this T cell receptor beta chain. The time point denotes: before trial treatment. Treatment of the donors consisted of nivolumab and ipilimumab (plus aspirin, low-dose cyclophosphamide and low-dose radiotherapy). The sample belongs to a study of low-dose radiotherapy and immunotherapy resistance in tumors. Study-wide context: Each fraction for Cohort 1 was 0.5 Gy, given every 2 weeks, and the total came to 6.5 Gy. A total of 13 Gy over 26 weeks was given to Cohort 2 as 1 Gy per fraction every two weeks.

First-strand cDNA used TRAV- and TRBV-specific primers, covering alpha and beta chains. TCR amplification involved 20 PCR cycles with a constant-region primer and V-primer adapter. Each CDR3 protein is one row after TCRdb ran MiXCR on the reads. The repertoire holds roughly 76,000 distinct CDR3 sequences, with about 20% as singletons. The V end was cut by 4 bases, the J end by 6 bases, with 16 bases between. CDR3 length: 15 residues. The germline gives CDR1 SGHNT, CDR2 YENEEA. The rearrangement uses TRBV11-3 and TRBJ2-1; TRBD1 is a possible D gene (5 bases). The sample consisted of PBMCs, taken before treatment. The TCR sequence derives from a male donor with prostate cancer. The CDR3 region has the DNA TGTGCCAGCAGCTCGGACACGGGCCCACCCAATGAGCAGTTCTTC. The encoded protein is CASSSDTGPPNEQFF. Based on the CDR3 plus reference TRBV11-3 and TRBJ2-1, the full variable domain is EAGVVQSPRYKIIEKKQPVAFWCNPISGHNTLYWYLQNLGQGPELLIRYENEEAVDDSQLPKDRFSAERLKGVDSTLKIQPAELGDSAVYLCASSSDTGPPNEQFFGPGTRLTVL.